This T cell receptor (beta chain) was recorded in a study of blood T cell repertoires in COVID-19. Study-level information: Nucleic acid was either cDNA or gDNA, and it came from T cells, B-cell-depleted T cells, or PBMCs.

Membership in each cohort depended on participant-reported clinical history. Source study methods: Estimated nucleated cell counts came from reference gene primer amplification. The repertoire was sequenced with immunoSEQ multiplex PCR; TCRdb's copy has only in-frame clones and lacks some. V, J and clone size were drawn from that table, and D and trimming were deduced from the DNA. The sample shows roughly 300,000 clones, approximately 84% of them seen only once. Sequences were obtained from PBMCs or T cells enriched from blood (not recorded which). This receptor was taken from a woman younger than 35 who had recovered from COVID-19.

The CDR3 DNA is TGCGCCAGCAGCTTGGACAGGGCCTTTAGCTCTGGGGCCAACGTCCTGACTTTC. This sequence encodes CASSLDRAFSSGANVLTF. This chain uses TRBV5-1 with TRBJ2-6; a possible D gene is TRBD1 (6 bases). Trimming left V 0 bases short and J 0 bases short, with 13 bases between. Germline V gene sequence: CDR1 SGHRS, CDR2 YFSETQ. This CDR3 has 18 amino acids.